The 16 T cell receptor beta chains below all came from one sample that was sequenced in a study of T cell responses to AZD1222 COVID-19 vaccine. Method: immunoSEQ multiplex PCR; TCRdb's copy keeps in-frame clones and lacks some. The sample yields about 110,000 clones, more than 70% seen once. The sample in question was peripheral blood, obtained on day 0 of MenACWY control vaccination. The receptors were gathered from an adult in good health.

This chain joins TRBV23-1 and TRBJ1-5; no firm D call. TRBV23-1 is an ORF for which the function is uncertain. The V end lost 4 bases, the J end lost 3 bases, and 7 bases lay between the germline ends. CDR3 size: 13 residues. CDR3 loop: CASSLGNNQPQHF. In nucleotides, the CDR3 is TGCGCCAGCAGTCTCGGTAACAATCAGCCCCAGCATTTT.

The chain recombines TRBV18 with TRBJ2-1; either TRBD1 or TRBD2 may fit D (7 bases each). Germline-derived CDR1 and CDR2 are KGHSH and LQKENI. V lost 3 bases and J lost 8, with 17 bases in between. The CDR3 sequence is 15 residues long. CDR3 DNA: TGTGCCAGCTCACCCCCATGGGCAGGGGGGGATGAGCAGTTCTTC. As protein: CASSPPWAGGDEQFF.

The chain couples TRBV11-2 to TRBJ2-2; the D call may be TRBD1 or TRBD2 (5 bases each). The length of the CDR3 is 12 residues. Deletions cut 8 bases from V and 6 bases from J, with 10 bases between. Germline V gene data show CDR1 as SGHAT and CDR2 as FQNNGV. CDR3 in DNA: TGTGCCAGCGCAGGGCGGGCCGGGGAGCTGTTTTTT. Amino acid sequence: CASAGRAGELFF. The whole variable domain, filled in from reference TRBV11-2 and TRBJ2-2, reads EAGVAQSPRYKIIEKRQSVAFWCNPISGHATLYWYQQILGQGPKLLIQFQNNGVVDDSQLPKDRFSAERLKGVDSTLKIQPAKLEDSAVYLCASAGRAGELFFGEGSRLTVL.

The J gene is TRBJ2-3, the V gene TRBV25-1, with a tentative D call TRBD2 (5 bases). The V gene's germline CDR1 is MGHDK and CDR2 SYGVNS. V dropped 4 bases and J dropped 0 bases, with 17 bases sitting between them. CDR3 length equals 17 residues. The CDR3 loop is CASSAPSRAASTDTQYF. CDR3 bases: TGTGCCAGCAGTGCCCCTTCCCGAGCGGCTAGCACAGATACGCAGTATTTT.

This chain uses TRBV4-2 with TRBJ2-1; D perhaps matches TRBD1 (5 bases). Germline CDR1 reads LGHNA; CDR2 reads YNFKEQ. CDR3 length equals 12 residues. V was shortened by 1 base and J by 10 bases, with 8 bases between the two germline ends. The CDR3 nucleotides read TGTGCCAGCAGCCAAGTGCGGACAGAGCAGTTCTTC. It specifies CASSQVRTEQFF.

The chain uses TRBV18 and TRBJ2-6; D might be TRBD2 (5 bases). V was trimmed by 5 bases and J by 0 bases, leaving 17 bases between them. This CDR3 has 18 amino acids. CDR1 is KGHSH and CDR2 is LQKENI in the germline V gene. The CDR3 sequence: CASSARRHDYSGANVLTF. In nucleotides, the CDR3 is TGTGCCAGCTCAGCGAGACGGCATGACTACTCTGGGGCCAACGTCCTGACTTTC.

CDR3 sequence (DNA): TGCGCCAGCAGTGAAGGGGGGAAAGAGACCCAGTACTTC. Amino acid sequence: CASSEGGKETQYF. V and J are TRBV10-1 and TRBJ2-5; the D call may be TRBD1 or TRBD2 (6 bases each). This CDR3 contains 13 residues. Germline CDR1 is WNHNN and CDR2 is SYGVQD (reference sequence). The V and J ends lost 3 bases and 3 bases respectively, with 8 bases between them.

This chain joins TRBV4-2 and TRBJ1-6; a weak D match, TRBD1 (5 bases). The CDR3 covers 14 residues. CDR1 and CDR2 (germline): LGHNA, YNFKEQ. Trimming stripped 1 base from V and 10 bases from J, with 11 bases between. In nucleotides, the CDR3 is TGTGCCAGCAGCCAAGTGACAGAAGACTCACCCCTCCACTTT. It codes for CASSQVTEDSPLHF.

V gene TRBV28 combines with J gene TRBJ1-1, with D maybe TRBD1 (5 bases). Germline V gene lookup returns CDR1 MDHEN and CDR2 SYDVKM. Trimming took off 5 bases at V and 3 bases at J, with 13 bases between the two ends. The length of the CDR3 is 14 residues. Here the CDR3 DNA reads TGTGCCAGCAGTACCCCGAAGGGGTACACTGAAGCTTTCTTT. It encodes CASSTPKGYTEAFF.

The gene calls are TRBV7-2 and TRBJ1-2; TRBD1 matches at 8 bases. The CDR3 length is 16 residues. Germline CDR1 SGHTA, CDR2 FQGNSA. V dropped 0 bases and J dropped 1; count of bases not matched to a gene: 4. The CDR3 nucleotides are TGTGCCAGCAGCTTAGCTTACAGGGGGAATAACTATGGCTACACCTTC. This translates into CASSLAYRGNNYGYTF.

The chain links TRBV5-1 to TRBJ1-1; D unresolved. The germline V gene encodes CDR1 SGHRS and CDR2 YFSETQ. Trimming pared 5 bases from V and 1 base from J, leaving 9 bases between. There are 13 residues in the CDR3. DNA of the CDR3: TGCGCCAGCAGGAGGGAGCCGAACACTGAAGCTTTCTTT. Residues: CASRREPNTEAFF.

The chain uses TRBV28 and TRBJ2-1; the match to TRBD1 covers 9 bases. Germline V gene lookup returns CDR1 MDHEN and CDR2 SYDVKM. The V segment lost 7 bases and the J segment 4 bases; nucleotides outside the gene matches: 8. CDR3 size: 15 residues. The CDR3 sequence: CASILGTGQYNEQFF. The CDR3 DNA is TGTGCCAGCATACTAGGGACAGGGCAATACAATGAGCAGTTCTTC.

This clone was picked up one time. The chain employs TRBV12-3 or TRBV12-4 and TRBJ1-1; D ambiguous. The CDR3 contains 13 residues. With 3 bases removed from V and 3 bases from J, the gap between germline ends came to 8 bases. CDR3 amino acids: CASSFAQHTEAFF. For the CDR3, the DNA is TGTGCCAGCAGTTTCGCTCAGCACACTGAAGCTTTCTTT.

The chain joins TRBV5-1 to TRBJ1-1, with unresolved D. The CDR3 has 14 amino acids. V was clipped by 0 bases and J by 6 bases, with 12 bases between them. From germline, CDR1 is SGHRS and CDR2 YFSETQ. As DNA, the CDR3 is TGCGCCAGCAGCTTGGGGGCGGGGAGGGCTGAAGCTTTCTTT. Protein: CASSLGAGRAEAFF.

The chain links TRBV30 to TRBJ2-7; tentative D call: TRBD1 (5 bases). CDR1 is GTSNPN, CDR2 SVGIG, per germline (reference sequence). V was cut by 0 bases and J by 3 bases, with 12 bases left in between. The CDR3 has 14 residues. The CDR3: CAWSVGRQFYEQYF. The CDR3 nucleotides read TGTGCCTGGAGTGTAGGTCGACAGTTCTACGAGCAGTACTTC.

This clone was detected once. Here the CDR3 DNA reads TGTGCCAGCAGCCAATTCTCAGGGGGTAGTGAGCAGTTCTTC. Protein: CASSQFSGGSEQFF. This rearrangement joins TRBV3-1 (or the pseudogene TRBV3-2) to TRBJ2-1; TRBD1 matches at 7 bases. V lost 2 bases and J lost 9; bases outside the gene matches: 7. Looked up from germline, CDR1 is LGHDT and CDR2 is YNNKEL (reference sequence). The CDR3 contains 14 residues.